These 14 T cell receptor beta chains were sequenced from one sample in a study of blood T cell repertoires in COVID-19. The table came from immunoSEQ multiplex PCR; TCRdb's copy has only in-frame clones and leaves some out. This sample has 300,000 to 350,000 clones, with 80% to 90% found just once. The sequencing sample was made of peripheral blood. Source of these receptors: a woman in her forties or fifties with COVID-19, enrolled during active disease.

DNA of the CDR3: TGTGCCAGCAGTGCACAGACAGGAAGGCATACTGAAGCTTTCTTT. It is translated as CASSAQTGRHTEAFF. The V gene is TRBV25-1, the J gene TRBJ1-1, with TRBD1 as a possible D gene (6 bases). This CDR3 is 15 amino acids long. Looked up from germline, CDR1 is MGHDK and CDR2 is SYGVNS. The germline V and J ends were trimmed by 4 bases and 5 bases, with 17 bases remaining between them.

The J gene is TRBJ2-3, the V gene TRBV7-9, with 11 nucleotides matching TRBD2. J lost 6 bases, V lost 5 bases, and 7 bases had no gene match. CDR1 is SEHNR, CDR2 FQNEAQ, per germline (reference sequence). CDR3 length: 15 amino acids. This CDR3 reads CASSGSGRAPDTQYF. Here the CDR3 DNA reads TGTGCCAGCAGCGGTAGCGGGAGGGCCCCCGATACGCAGTATTTT.

J is TRBJ2-1 and V is TRBV29-1, with 12 bases lining up with TRBD1. The CDR3 consists of 14 residues. Per the germline V gene, CDR1 is SQVTM and CDR2 is ANQGSEA. The J segment lost 10 bases and the V segment lost 2 bases, leaving 6 bases of the junction unmatched. In DNA form, the CDR3 reads TGCAGCGTTGAACCGGGACAGGGGGCTGGGGAGCAGTTCTTC. Protein sequence: CSVEPGQGAGEQFF.

V and J are TRBV4-1 and TRBJ2-7, with 13 positions matching TRBD2. The CDR3 extends over 16 amino acids. V was clipped by 3 bases and J by 4 bases; unmatched bases: 6. The V gene's germline CDR1 is MGHRA and CDR2 YSYEKL. The CDR3 sequence is CASSQDRTSGSYEQYF. The CDR3 nucleotides are TGCGCCAGCAGCCAGGATCGGACTAGCGGGAGTTACGAGCAGTACTTC.

The rearrangement joins TRBV3-1 (or the pseudogene TRBV3-2) to TRBJ2-5; TRBD1 matches at 9 bases. The CDR3 has 14 amino acids. Germline lookup yields CDR1 LGHDT and CDR2 YNNKEL (reference sequence). After removal of 4 bases from V and 5 bases from J, the junction contained 5 bases not matched to a gene. The CDR3 sequence is CASSPRGTGETQYF. The CDR3 DNA reads TGTGCCAGCAGCCCCCGGGGGACAGGGGAGACCCAGTACTTC.

The chain employs TRBV19 and TRBJ2-7, with 9 bases lining up with TRBD1. The CDR3 runs to 19 residues. Germline V lookup: CDR1 LNHDA, CDR2 SQIVND (reference sequence). The V gene end was trimmed by 6 bases and the J gene end by 3 bases; junction bases not matched to a gene: 21. The DNA of the CDR3 is TGTGCCAGTAGGAGTAGTGGTGGGAGACAGGGGGAAGGTATCTACGAGCAGTACTTC. It yields the protein CASRSSGGRQGEGIYEQYF.

The V call is TRBV7-9, the J call TRBJ2-2; 7 bases align to TRBD1. The CDR3 is made up of 16 amino acids. V was clipped by 5 bases and J by 0 bases; unmatched bases: 6. CDR1 and CDR2 from the germline V gene are SEHNR and FQNEAQ (reference sequence). This CDR3 is CASSDRESANTGELFF. Here the CDR3 DNA reads TGTGCCAGCAGCGACAGGGAATCGGCGAACACCGGGGAGCTGTTTTTT. Supplemented by reference TRBV7-9 and TRBJ2-2, the full variable domain reads DTGVSQNPRHKITKRGQNVTFRCDPISEHNRLYWYRQTLGQGPEFLTYFQNEAQLEKSRLLSDRFSAERPKGSFSTLEIQRTEQGDSAMYLCASSDRESANTGELFFGEGSRLTVL.

This chain joins TRBV20-1 and TRBJ1-5; maybe TRBD1 (5 bases). CDR1 is DFQATT, CDR2 SNEGSKA, per germline (reference sequence). CDR3 size: 14 residues. Trimming pared 3 bases from V and 2 bases from J, leaving 11 bases between. In DNA, the CDR3 is TGCAGTGCTAGTGATGGGACTCGCAATCAGCCCCAGCATTTT. Its translation is CSASDGTRNQPQHF.

The chain combines TRBV7-9 with TRBJ2-4; D is unresolved. This CDR3 region has 15 residues. Trimming removed 5 bases at V and 6 bases at J, with 17 bases between. The germline V gene has CDR1 SEHNR and CDR2 FQNEAQ (reference sequence). The CDR3 DNA reads as TGTGCCAGCAGCCTATCATTTAAGCAATTAAACATTCAGTACTTC. This gives the protein CASSLSFKQLNIQYF.

The chain uses TRBV18 and TRBJ2-2; unclear D gene. The CDR3 is made up of 19 amino acids. CDR1 and CDR2 from the germline V gene are KGHSH and LQKENI. Trimming took 1 base from V and 0 from J, leaving 18 bases between them. CDR3 bases: TGTGCCAGCTCACCACTCGGGTTAAGAAACCCAGCGAACACCGGGGAGCTGTTTTTT. Encoded protein: CASSPLGLRNPANTGELFF.

This clone occurred once. CDR3 sequence: CASSVEASGTYEQYF. CDR3 in DNA: TGTGCCAGCAGCGTAGAAGCTAGCGGGACCTACGAGCAGTACTTC. The gene calls are TRBV9 and TRBJ2-7, with 9 positions matching TRBD2. With V trimmed by 0 bases and J by 2 bases, 3 bases remained unmatched. Per the germline V gene, CDR1 is SGDLS and CDR2 is YYNGEE. This CDR3 comprises 15 residues.

On this clone itself: The same CDR3 is also encoded by other DNA sequences in this sample. The rearrangement joins TRBV5-1 to TRBJ2-7; a weak D match, TRBD2 (5 bases). Germline loops: CDR1 SGHRS, CDR2 YFSETQ. V lost 0 bases to trimming and J lost 1 base, with 8 bases between them. This CDR3 has 14 amino acids. In DNA form, the CDR3 reads TGCGCCAGCAGCTTGGCGTCGGGATCCTACGAGCAGTACTTC. As protein: CASSLASGSYEQYF. Full variable domain (rest looked up from reference TRBV5-1 and TRBJ2-7): KAGVTQTPRYLIKTRGQQVTLSCSPISGHRSVSWYQQTPGQGLQFLFEYFSETQRNKGNFPGRFSGRQFSNSRSEMNVSTLELGDSALYLCASSLASGSYEQYFGPGTRLTVT.

The chain joins TRBV24-1 to TRBJ1-4; D remains ambiguous. The CDR3 runs 11 residues. Trimming pared 5 bases from V and 8 bases from J, leaving 5 bases between. In germline, CDR1 is KGHDR, CDR2 SFDVKD. The CDR3 is CATSAVEKLFF. The CDR3 nucleotides are TGTGCCACCAGTGCAGTAGAAAAACTGTTTTTT.

V and J are TRBV5-1 and TRBJ2-2; D is possibly TRBD1 (5 bases). The CDR3 has 16 amino acids. Looked up from germline, CDR1 is SGHRS and CDR2 is YFSETQ. V shed 0 bases and J shed 5 bases, with 14 bases lying between them. CDR3 coding DNA: TGCGCCAGCAGCTTGGCCGTCCAGGGTGTTACCGGGGAGCTGTTTTTT. Translated, it gives CASSLAVQGVTGELFF.